The 16 T cell receptor beta chains below were found in one sample sequenced in a study of PD-L1 blockade in urothelial cancer (dated by TCRdb to the late 2010s). Library creation used the immunoSEQ multiplex PCR assay. TCRdb holds this immuneACCESS table with in-frame rearrangements only. Some clones are missing; in checked studies, unresolved V genes explain under half, and the rest has no known cause. This sample holds more than 65,000 clones; around 90% were observed only once. The ten largest clones take up 5% to 7% of the sample. The sample in question was PBMCs, obtained around atezolizumab (anti-PD-L1) treatment. These receptors were collected from a woman in her 70s with urothelial cancer.

The chain couples TRBV30 to TRBJ2-3, with D possibly being TRBD2 (6 bases). V lost 5 bases and J 2 bases, leaving 17 bases between the germline ends. This CDR3 region has 15 residues. The V gene's germline CDR1 is GTSNPN and CDR2 SVGIG (reference sequence). CDR3 protein: CAWGKRRGLTDTQYF. The CDR3 nucleotides are TGTGCCTGGGGGAAAAGGAGGGGACTCACAGATACGCAGTATTTT.

The CDR3 bases are TGTGCCAGTAGTTACCGGGAGGACAATGAGCAGTTCTTC. It encodes CASSYREDNEQFF. The rearrangement joins TRBV19 to TRBJ2-1; TRBD2 matches at 7 bases. CDR1 is LNHDA, CDR2 SQIVND, per germline (reference sequence). Unmatched junction bases numbered 3, after V lost 5 bases and J lost 5 bases. CDR3 length equals 13 residues.

The V and J genes are TRBV7-9 and TRBJ1-4, with D unresolved. The germline V gene has CDR1 SEHNR and CDR2 FQNEAQ (reference sequence). The CDR3 is 13 amino acids. The V gene lost 5 bases and the J gene lost 6 bases, with 10 bases spanning the gap. The CDR3 DNA sequence: TGTGCCAGCAGCACCGCCGAGGATGAAAAACTGTTTTTT. Its protein product is CASSTAEDEKLFF.

This rearrangement joins TRBV4-1 to TRBJ1-3, with D maybe TRBD1 (5 bases). In germline, CDR1 is MGHRA, CDR2 YSYEKL. The V and J ends lost 1 base and 5 bases respectively, with 12 bases between them. The CDR3 length is 15 residues. The CDR3 DNA follows: TGCGCCAGCAGCCAAGGTGGGGCGGGGAGAAACACCATATATTTT. Amino acid sequence: CASSQGGAGRNTIYF.

The J gene is TRBJ2-1, the V gene TRBV7-9; D not resolved. Trimming cost V 4 bases and J 9 bases, with 10 bases left between them. This CDR3 is built from 12 residues. Germline CDR1 reads SEHNR; CDR2 reads FQNEAQ (reference sequence). The CDR3 nucleotides are TGTGCCAGCAGCTCTACAGCAATTGAGCAGTTCTTC. Encoded protein: CASSSTAIEQFF.

Here the CDR3 reads CASSQEAPGTRGLETQYF. The CDR3 coding sequence is TGCGCCAGCAGCCAAGAAGCCCCGGGGACTAGGGGTTTGGAGACCCAGTACTTC. This chain connects TRBV4-1 to TRBJ2-5; 8 positions agree with TRBD2. Germline-derived CDR1 and CDR2 are MGHRA and YSYEKL. The CDR3 is 18 residues long. Losses at the gene ends were 0 bases for V and 5 bases for J; bases not matched to a gene: 14.

V gene TRBV5-1 combines with J gene TRBJ2-7; a possible D gene is TRBD1 (6 bases). CDR3 size: 14 residues. Per germline, CDR1 SGHRS and CDR2 YFSETQ. V was cut by 4 bases and J by 3 bases, with 14 bases left in between. The CDR3 protein is CASSAGDINYEQYF. CDR3 sequence (DNA): TGCGCCAGCAGCGCAGGGGACATCAACTACGAGCAGTACTTC.

The chain combines TRBV7-6 with TRBJ2-2; 10 positions match TRBD2. This CDR3 has 15 amino acids. The ends lost 4 bases at V and 3 bases at J; junction bases unmatched: 2. Germline V CDR1 and CDR2: SGHVS, FNYEAQ. Here the CDR3 DNA reads TGTGCCAGCAGCTCGACTAGCGGGTACACCGGGGAGCTGTTTTTT. It specifies CASSSTSGYTGELFF.

The rearrangement uses TRBV4-2 and TRBJ2-2; D is unresolved. This CDR3 has 15 residues. Germline V gene sequence: CDR1 LGHNA, CDR2 YNFKEQ. Trimming pared 1 base from V and 4 bases from J, leaving 10 bases between. The CDR3 DNA reads as TGTGCCAGCAGCCAAGGCACAGCCATCACCGGGGAGCTGTTTTTT. Translation: CASSQGTAITGELFF.

The V call is TRBV18, the J call TRBJ2-7, with 8 nucleotides matching TRBD1. The V gene end was trimmed by 6 bases and the J gene end by 5 bases; junction bases not matched to a gene: 9. The CDR3 consists of 14 residues. The germline CDR1 and CDR2 sequences are KGHSH and LQKENI. In nucleotides, the CDR3 is TGTGCCAGCTCGCCGACAGGGGTAAAGGACGAGCAGTACTTC. This translates into CASSPTGVKDEQYF.

This chain links TRBV5-1 with TRBJ2-7; D is possibly TRBD1 (5 bases). The CDR3 totals 15 residues. The germline gives CDR1 SGHRS, CDR2 YFSETQ. With 0 bases removed from V and 6 bases from J, the gap between germline ends came to 16 bases. CDR3 bases: TGCGCCAGCAGCTTGGGGCAGGGAAGAATCGCCGAGCAGTACTTC. Translating gives CASSLGQGRIAEQYF.

This clone turned up a few times. The CDR3 reads CASSTGQGTYEQYF. CDR3 DNA sequence: TGTGCCAGCAGTACCGGACAGGGGACCTACGAGCAGTACTTC. V and J are TRBV6-6 and TRBJ2-7, with 9 bases lining up with TRBD1. Germline CDR1 and CDR2: MNHNY and SVGAGI (reference sequence). V dropped 5 bases and J dropped 2; count of bases not matched to a gene: 4. The CDR3 covers 14 residues.

V gene TRBV7-8 combines with J gene TRBJ2-3; TRBD2 might be the D (6 bases). The germline V gene encodes CDR1 SGHVS and CDR2 FQNEAQ. Trimming removed 2 bases from V and 3 bases from J, with 12 bases in between. The CDR3 length is 15 residues. CDR3 sequence reads: CASSLNAGRTDTQYF. As DNA, the CDR3 is TGTGCCAGCAGCTTAAATGCGGGGCGGACAGATACGCAGTATTTT.

DNA of the CDR3: TGTGCCACCGAAATCGGGTCCTATAATTCACCCCTCCACTTT. Translated, it gives CATEIGSYNSPLHF. This chain links TRBV15 with TRBJ1-6; no definite D call. CDR3 size: 14 residues. The germline V gene encodes CDR1 LNHNV and CDR2 YYDKDF (reference sequence). V lost 8 bases and J lost 1, with 9 bases in between.

The rearrangement joins TRBV4-1 to TRBJ2-3; D is perhaps TRBD1 (6 bases). CDR3 length: 16 residues. CDR1 and CDR2 from the germline V gene are MGHRA and YSYEKL. Trimming stripped 4 bases from V and 0 bases from J, with 14 bases between. The CDR3 sequence: CASSPNRAVSTDTQYF. As DNA, the CDR3 is TGCGCCAGCAGCCCAAACAGGGCAGTTAGCACAGATACGCAGTATTTT.

This clone appeared a single time. J is TRBJ1-1 and V is TRBV30, with no clear D. Trimming pared 3 bases from V and 2 bases from J, leaving 10 bases between. The CDR3 runs 13 residues. Germline values: CDR1 GTSNPN, CDR2 SVGIG (reference sequence). CDR3 sequence: CAWSRGTNTEAFF. CDR3 nucleotide sequence: TGTGCCTGGAGCCGGGGAACTAACACTGAAGCTTTCTTT. The variable domain in full, with the rest retrieved from reference TRBV30 and TRBJ1-1, is SQTIHQWPATLVQPVGSPLSLECTVEGTSNPNLYWYRQAAGRGLQLLFYSVGIGQISSEVPQNLSASRPQDRQFILSSKKLLLSDSGFYLCAWSRGTNTEAFFGQGTRLTVV.